This T cell receptor beta chain emerged from a study of blood T cell repertoires in COVID-19. Study in general: COVID-19 samples, acute and convalescent, were from the United States, Italy and Spain. In each case, the material was cDNA or gDNA derived from T cells, B-cell-depleted T cells, or PBMCs.

Per germline, CDR1 LGHNA and CDR2 YSLEER. V lost 2 bases and J 5 bases, leaving 15 bases between the germline ends. The CDR3 is made up of 15 amino acids. Original analysis: Reference gene primer amplification in the assay estimated nucleated cell counts. The data were produced by immunoSEQ multiplex PCR, yet TCRdb's version contains in-frame clones alone and is incomplete. That table is the source of V, J and clone size, and D and trimming were worked out from the DNA. The sample contains 250,000 to 350,000 clones, around 86% of which appear only once. This rearrangement joins TRBV4-3 to TRBJ1-2, with D possibly TRBD1 on 6 matching bases. Sequenced sample: peripheral blood. The receptor was derived from a woman in her forties or fifties with acute or convalescent COVID-19. DNA for the CDR3: TGCGCCAGCAGCCAAAGAGCACAGGGAGGGTATGGCTACACCTTC. Translation gives CASSQRAQGGYGYTF.